Described below is a single TCR beta chain sequence and its context. Its antigen remains unknown. This sample is drawn from a study of cytomegalovirus exposure and HLA in healthy donors. PCR amplification relied on 60 Vbeta primers (plus 13 Jbeta primers). Sequenced by immunoSEQ multiplex PCR; TCRdb stores in-frame clones only, minus some. Of roughly 100,000 clones detected, around 75% appear once; the ten largest clones hold less than 2.5%. The V end lost 4 bases, the J end lost 6 bases, and 12 bases lay between the germline ends. The CDR3 sequence is 13 residues long. Germline V gene lookup returns CDR1 SSHAT and CDR2 FNYEAQ (reference sequence). Study results and limitations: Later analysis indicated greater clonal expansion among HLA-associated TCR beta chains than among equally common other chains. Roughly uniform depth of sequencing across donors was assumed in presence/absence analyses. Many donors shared some public TCRs, even though most TCR sequences were rare.

Sequencing was carried out using PBMCs. The receptor comes from a man aged 30-40 years in good health and CMV-seronegative. The V and J genes are TRBV7-7 and TRBJ1-1, with D maybe TRBD1 (5 bases). The CDR3 DNA follows: TGTGCCAGCAGCTCCTCCCCGGGGGCTGAAGCTTTCTTT. This sequence encodes CASSSSPGAEAFF.